These 15 T cell receptor beta chains originate from one sample sequenced in a study of response to subunit inactivated influenza vaccine. TCRdb recomputed calls from the RT-PCR reads with MiXCR, one row per CDR3 protein. The sample includes a few hundred thousand distinct CDR3 sequences, around 13% seen only once; the top ten take more than 9.5%. The sequences come from PBMCs from blood, collected 11 to 12 days after vaccination. These TCRs come from a man in his forties or fifties who received an inactivated influenza vaccine.

This chain links TRBV7-3 with TRBJ1-1; D possibly corresponds to TRBD1 (6 bases). CDR3 length: 13 residues. Germline CDR1 reads SGHTA; CDR2 reads FQGTGA. Trimming pared 5 bases from V and 10 bases from J, leaving 17 bases between. The CDR3 nucleotides are TGTGCCAGCAGCGACCGAGGGGGGGGAAGAGCTTTCTTT. Encoded protein: CASSDRGGGRAFF.

This clonotype was counted between two and nine times. The chain is built from TRBV21-1 and TRBJ2-7; the table's D call, TRBD2, was not checked against the DNA. TRBV21-1 is a listed pseudogene. This CDR3 has 15 amino acids. CDR3 residues: CASSKFIPQVYEQYF. In nucleotides, the CDR3 is TGTGCCAGCAGCAAATTCATCCCGCAGGTATACGAGCAGTACTTC.

This clonotype has a handful of counts. The gene calls are TRBV20-1 and TRBJ2-4, with D unresolved. V shed 3 bases and J shed 14 bases, with 11 bases lying between them. Germline V gene sequence: CDR1 DFQATT, CDR2 SNEGSKA (reference sequence). The length of the CDR3 is 10 residues. The CDR3 DNA reads TGCAGTGCTAGTCGGGCTGTTGAGTACTTC. Encoded protein: CSASRAVEYF.

This chain uses TRBV11-2 with TRBJ1-4; D is undetermined. V shed 5 bases and J shed 0 bases, with 10 bases lying between them. CDR1 is SGHAT and CDR2 is FQNNGV in the germline V gene. The CDR3 consists of 15 residues. CDR3 DNA: TGTGCCAGCAGCGGAGCGATAGCAACTAATGAAAAACTGTTTTTT. It specifies CASSGAIATNEKLFF.

This clonotype was detected only a few times. The rearrangement joins TRBV24-1 to TRBJ1-4, with D uncertain. The CDR3 runs 17 residues. The germline V gene has CDR1 KGHDR and CDR2 SFDVKD. V was cut by 4 bases and J by 7 bases, with 21 bases left in between. The DNA of the CDR3 is TGTGCCACCAGTGACCCCCGTCCCGGGGAGGGTGGTGAAAAACTGTTTTTT. Its translation is CATSDPRPGEGGEKLFF.

This clonotype was detected only a few times. The chain is built from TRBV4-1 and TRBJ1-1, with unresolved D. Germline V gene data show CDR1 as MGHRA and CDR2 as YSYEKL. The CDR3 loop spans 14 amino acids. Trimming took 4 bases from V and 4 from J, leaving 13 bases between them. Here the CDR3 DNA reads TGCGCCAGCAGCCTCCCCATAAGAGGCACTGAAGCTTTCTTT. Its protein product is CASSLPIRGTEAFF.

In this sample, this clonotype turned up a few times. The V call is TRBV21-1, the J call TRBJ2-1; the D call of TRBD1 is as the table states it, not checked on the DNA. TRBV21-1 is designated a pseudogene. The CDR3 totals 15 residues. The CDR3 protein is CASTFCRQGANEQFF. The CDR3 DNA reads as TGTGCCAGCACCTTTTGCCGCCAGGGGGCTAATGAGCAGTTCTTC.

V usage is TRBV12-3 or TRBV12-4 and J usage is TRBJ1-5; D call uncertain. CDR3 length: 13 amino acids. V lost 0 bases and J lost 7, with 7 bases in between. CDR3 bases: TGTGCCAGCAGTTTAGCAGGGCCACAGCCCCAGCATTTT. Translating it yields CASSLAGPQPQHF.

This clonotype has more than one count but fewer than ten. V and J are TRBV7-9 and TRBJ1-1, with D perhaps matching TRBD1 (6 bases). The CDR3 is 16 residues long. Deletions cut 1 base from V and 3 bases from J, with 15 bases between. Germline assignment: CDR1 SEHNR and CDR2 FQNEAQ (reference sequence). Here the CDR3 reads CASSLGVHRDHTEAFF. DNA of the CDR3: TGTGCCAGCAGCTTAGGGGTGCACAGGGACCACACTGAAGCTTTCTTT.

This rearrangement joins TRBV5-1 to TRBJ2-3, with 16 bases that match TRBD2. Trimming at V came to 7 bases and at J to 4 bases, leaving 3 bases not matched to a gene. Germline V gives CDR1 SGHRS, CDR2 YFSETQ. The CDR3 extends over 15 amino acids. CDR3 DNA sequence: TGCGCCAGCGGGACTAGCGGGGGGGCTTCAGATACGCAGTATTTT. Its protein product is CASGTSGGASDTQYF. The complete variable domain, with remaining parts taken from reference TRBV5-1 and TRBJ2-3, reads KAGVTQTPRYLIKTRGQQVTLSCSPISGHRSVSWYQQTPGQGLQFLFEYFSETQRNKGNFPGRFSGRQFSNSRSEMNVSTLELGDSALYLCASGTSGGASDTQYFGPGTRLTVL.

This clonotype was counted only a few times. The chain has TRBV5-5 and TRBJ2-3, with 7 bases identical to TRBD2. After removal of 7 bases from V and 5 bases from J, the junction contained 4 bases not matched to a gene. In germline, CDR1 is SGHKS, CDR2 YYEKEE (reference sequence). This CDR3 spans 12 amino acids. The CDR3, as DNA: TGTGCCAGCTGGGGGAGGGTAGATACGCAGTATTTT. Protein product: CASWGRVDTQYF.

This clonotype was found a few times. The chain combines TRBV3-1 with TRBJ1-2; TRBD1 agrees at 11 bases. J was trimmed by 4 bases and V by 3 bases; bases with no gene match: 10. CDR1 and CDR2 (germline): LGHDT, YNNKEL (reference sequence). The CDR3 spans 17 residues. The CDR3 region has the DNA TGTGCCAGCAGCCAGGCCGGGACAGGGGGAATAGGCTATGGCTACACCTTC. As protein: CASSQAGTGGIGYGYTF.

The chain links TRBV4-3 to TRBJ2-4; D ambiguous. V gave up 0 bases and J gave up 6 bases, with 6 bases separating them. From germline, CDR1 is LGHNA and CDR2 YSLEER. This CDR3 contains 13 residues. CDR3 in amino acids: CASSQEVGNIQYF. DNA for the CDR3: TGCGCCAGCAGCCAAGAGGTGGGAAACATTCAGTACTTC.

V is TRBV29-1 and J is TRBJ1-1; no reliable D call. Trimming shortened V by 4 bases and J by 4 bases, and 16 bases separated the two germline ends. This CDR3 has 14 amino acids. Germline CDR1 and CDR2: SQVTM and ANQGSEA. The CDR3 loop is CSVGDSGSSTEAFF. The CDR3, as DNA: TGCAGCGTTGGAGACTCGGGGTCGAGCACTGAAGCTTTCTTT.

This rearrangement joins TRBV24-1 to TRBJ2-5; 8 nucleotides align to TRBD2. The CDR3 has 16 amino acids. Germline V gene sequence: CDR1 KGHDR, CDR2 SFDVKD. The J segment lost 0 bases and the V segment lost 3 bases, leaving 5 bases of the junction unmatched. This chain's CDR3 is CATSDVSSGYQETQYF. Here the CDR3 DNA reads TGTGCCACCAGTGATGTTTCTAGCGGGTACCAAGAGACCCAGTACTTC.